This note documents a single T cell receptor beta chain sequence. The CDR3 is 13 amino acids. Germline CDR1 is LNHDA and CDR2 is SQIVND (reference sequence). V was trimmed by 6 bases and J by 4 bases, leaving 12 bases between them. These data originate in a study of shared clonotypes between healthy human individuals. TCRdb's table, derived via immunoSEQ multiplex PCR, lists solely in-frame clones and lacks some. This table holds some 790,000 clones, approximately 72% found once. Sequencing input: memory CD4+ T cells sorted from blood. The subset: CD45RA-negative fraction. This TCR was recovered from a young woman in good health. This rearrangement joins TRBV19 to TRBJ1-2; D gene unclear. CDR3 amino acids: CASRMVGAYGYTF. DNA of the CDR3: TGTGCCAGTAGGATGGTGGGTGCCTATGGCTACACCTTC.